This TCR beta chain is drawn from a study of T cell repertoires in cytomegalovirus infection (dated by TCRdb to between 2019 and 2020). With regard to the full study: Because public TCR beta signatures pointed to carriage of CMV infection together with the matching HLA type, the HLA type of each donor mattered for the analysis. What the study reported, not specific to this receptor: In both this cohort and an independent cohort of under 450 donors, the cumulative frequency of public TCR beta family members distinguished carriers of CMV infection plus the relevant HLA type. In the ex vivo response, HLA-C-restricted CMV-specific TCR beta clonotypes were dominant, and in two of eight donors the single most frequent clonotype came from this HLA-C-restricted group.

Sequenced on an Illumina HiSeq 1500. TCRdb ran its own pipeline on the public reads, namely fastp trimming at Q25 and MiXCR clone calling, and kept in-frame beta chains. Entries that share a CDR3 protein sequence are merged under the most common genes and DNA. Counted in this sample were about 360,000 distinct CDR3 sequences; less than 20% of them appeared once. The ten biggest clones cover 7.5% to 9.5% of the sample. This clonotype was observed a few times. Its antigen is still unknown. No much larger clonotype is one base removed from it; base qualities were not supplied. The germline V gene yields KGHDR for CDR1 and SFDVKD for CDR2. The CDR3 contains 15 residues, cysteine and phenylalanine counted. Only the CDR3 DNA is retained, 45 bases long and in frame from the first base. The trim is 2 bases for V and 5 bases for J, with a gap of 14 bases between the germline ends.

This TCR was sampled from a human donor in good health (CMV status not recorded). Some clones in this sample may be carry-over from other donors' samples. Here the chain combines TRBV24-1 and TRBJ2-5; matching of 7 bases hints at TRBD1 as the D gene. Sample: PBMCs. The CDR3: CATSDSRQGGETQYF. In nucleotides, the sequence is TGTGCCACCAGTGATTCGAGACAGGGAGGTGAGACCCAGTACTTC.